This T cell receptor (beta chain) was sequenced for a study of a mutant IDH1 vaccine in newly diagnosed glioma (dated by TCRdb to the early 2020s). Regarding the complete study: Vaccination was initiated 4-6 weeks after radiotherapy alone, or concurrently with temozolomide cycles in the chemotherapy-containing groups. The week-35 safety follow-up took place at visit V12, and the week-47 end of study took place at visit V13. Six visits were used for peripheral blood collection: V03 (baseline), V05, V07, V10, V12 and V13. Of the roughly 30 treated patients, 62.5% were male and about 40% were female, and a mean age of approximately 40 years was recorded. Before enrollment, most patients had been given radiochemotherapy with temozolomide as standard therapy, while the rest had received either radiotherapy alone or temozolomide alone. Longitudinal TCRB deep sequencing was done for 25 treated patients, wherever samples were available for exploratory analyses.

The time point label, as the study defines it: week 47, end of study. A 20-mer mutant IDH1 peptide at 300 micrograms in Montanide made up each vaccine dose, which was injected subcutaneously together with topical imiquimod. Eight vaccinations were administered to patients in weeks 1, 3, 5, 7, 11, 15, 19 and 23, corresponding to visits V03 through V10. All donors had newly diagnosed IDH1-mutant astrocytomas of WHO grade 3 or 4 that showed loss of nuclear ATRX. The samples were drawn from NOA16, a multicentre, single-arm, open-label phase I trial in Germany that tested a mutant IDH1 peptide vaccine in humans for the first time. Genomic DNA for TCRB sequencing was isolated from EDTA blood with the DNeasy Blood and Tissue Kit. Preparation of the library involved the immunoSEQ multiplex PCR assay. Rearranged TCR beta chain sequences were amplified using the hsTCRB Kit according to the manufacturer's protocol. An Illumina MiSeq was used to sequence the TCRB libraries. The authors' pipeline ran thus. The kit vendor's proprietary platform handled demultiplexing, trimming and gene mapping. TCRdb re-hosts the immuneACCESS table, in-frame sequences only. Its copies lack some clones; in the studies checked, an unresolved V gene accounts for under half of them, and the cause for the rest is not known. That table gives V, J and clone size, and the DNA gave D and trimming. This sample has 30,000 to 45,000 clones in its table, and roughly 71% of those were observed once. The ten largest clones represent about 8.1% of the sample.

As regards this clone: It lacks a known antigen. Base qualities were left out, and no much larger clone turns up one base away.

General study outcomes and caveats: PBMC samples for TCRB deep sequencing were selected based on availability. It was noted by the authors that analyses of patient blood samples could not be reproduced owing to sample limitations. Immune responses induced by the vaccine were seen in over 90% of patients across multiple MHC alleles. Pseudoprogression seemed to be unrelated to changes in the top peripheral T cell clonotypes found by TCRB sequencing.

The sequence came from a man aged 40-50 years with glioma. The source material was PBMCs, sampled from a glioma patient whose treatment included an IDH1 peptide vaccine.

The CDR3 reads CASSLDLSAYGYTF. The DNA sequence follows: TGTGCCAGCAGCTTAGATCTTTCCGCCTATGGCTACACCTTC. The chain is made from TRBV11-2 and TRBJ1-2; the D gene cannot be resolved reliably. CDR1 and CDR2 (SGHAT, FQNNGV) derive from the germline V gene. The germline ends are 9 bases apart after V is trimmed by 0 bases and J by 4 bases. Reading from cysteine to phenylalanine, the CDR3 counts 14 amino acids. Only the CDR3 part of the read is kept: 42 bases, read in frame from the first base.